Sequencing of this T cell receptor (beta chain) was carried out in a study of regulatory T cells in long-lasting Graves disease (dated by TCRdb to the early 2020s). Describing the broader study: Newly diagnosed Graves' disease patients had taken antithyroid drugs for less than 3 months. Persistent Graves' disease patients were compared with newly diagnosed Graves' disease patients by peripheral blood TCR sequencing and RNA sequencing. The study took place in China and was registered as a clinical trial. A total of roughly 33 samples were covered by TCR sequencing, comprising approximately 13 persistent and 20 or so newly diagnosed Graves' disease patients. Summary of the overall study and its limitations: Patients with persistent disease shared more public clonotypes (around 3,000) than newly diagnosed patients did (more than 900). Only the TCR beta chain was sequenced and analyzed. Only peripheral blood was studied, because thyroid tissue, the primary lesion, was inaccessible. Preferential use of TRBV28, TRBJ1-2 and TRBJ2-5 was observed in persistent disease, whereas TRBV20-1 and TRBJ2-1 were favored in newly diagnosed disease. The small sample size was acknowledged by the authors as a limitation that may reduce accuracy. Compared with newly diagnosed patients, persistent Graves' disease patients had lower TCR Shannon entropy and fewer highly expanded clones, which suggests clonal expansion.

CDR1 SNHLY and CDR2 FYNNEI were looked up in the germline V gene. The CDR3 has 16 amino acids, counting the end cysteine and phenylalanine. The sequence is cut down to CDR3 DNA, 48 bases in frame from base 1. V is cut back by 6 bases and J by 0 bases, with 9 bases in the junction unmatched. This clonotype was counted at least ten times. What antigen it recognizes has not been identified. No quality values exist for individual bases; no much larger clone is one base distant. The label giving this sample's time point can be read as: newly diagnosed GD, antithyroid drugs for less than 3 months. RNA was extracted from PBMCs in TRIzol for both TCR sequencing and RNA sequencing. Graves' disease was diagnosed according to American Thyroid Association guidelines. Patients for the study were recruited at an endocrinology department in Xi'an, China. Each patient gave 8.5 to 9.5 milliliters of peripheral blood, collected in an EDTA anticoagulant tube. PBMCs were isolated by Ficoll Paque Plus density gradient separation without further T cell sorting. An Agilent 2100 Bioanalyzer and agarose gel were used to assess RNA quality, and a NanoDrop 2000 was used to measure RNA concentration.

Library method: multiplex PCR. Sequencer: Illumina HiSeq 4000. TCR beta libraries were built with iRepertoire HTBI primers and Arm-PCR amplification of CDR3 regions. Before sequencing, the PCR products underwent gel purification. The source study handled its data this way. Across samples, 60 to 70 TRBV and over 11 TRBJ segments were identified and used for gene usage analysis of CDR3 amino acid clonotypes. Filtered high-quality paired reads were merged into contigs using COPE and FqMerger. BLAST was used to align contigs to the IMGT TRBV, TRBD and TRBJ reference genes, and CDR3 was defined following IMGT. Any clonotype with a frequency above 0.1% was counted as a highly expanded clone. Shannon entropy served as the measure of repertoire diversity, while the Gini coefficient captured V-J evenness. A clonotype was considered public if more than one individual shared it. Using fastp trimming at Q25 and MiXCR clonotype assembly, TCRdb reanalyzed the public sequencing data and kept in-frame beta chains. Here each entry gathers all rows of one CDR3 protein and keeps the most common genes and DNA. The V and J calls and clone size are TCRdb's, not the authors'. Here the sample has 530,000 or so distinct CDR3 sequences; about 13% occur a single time. Clones ranked in the top ten supply 10% of the sample.

The data also belong to a second study, concerning T cells in Graves' hyperthyroidism and ophthalmopathy. Taken from the second paper: Graves' hyperthyroidism was defined as stable when no progression to ophthalmopathy occurred over 18 months of follow-up. Hyperthyroidism patients were newly diagnosed, with disease duration under 2 months, and aged 18 to 65 years. Patients with uncontrolled infections, other autoimmune diseases, pregnancy or lactation were excluded. Diagnoses were established on the basis of clinical symptoms, serum thyroxine and TRAb, thyroid ultrasound, and orbital computed tomography. The TCR CDR3 was subjected to a first round of RT-PCR using the HTBI primer set and the Qiagen OneStep RT-PCR kit. Most expanded thyroid clonotypes (frequency above 0.001) were also found in blood, which suggests that blood repertoires may mirror thyroid immune responses. Ophthalmopathy was separated from stable hyperthyroidism by a 13 V-J signature model, with approximately 85% sensitivity and just over 81% specificity obtained in cross-validation and 80%/75% obtained in testing. In validation, the model predicted progression to ophthalmopathy with roughly 66% sensitivity and 72% to 85% specificity, a median of about 6.7 months before onset. To identify TCR V-J signatures that set the groups apart, the researchers used a discovery cohort of 90 to 100 patients, made up of some 41 with Graves' ophthalmopathy and 55 to 65 with stable Graves' hyperthyroidism. Prospective prediction of ophthalmopathy was tested in an independent validation cohort of approximately 19 hyperthyroidism patients and 17 patients who later progressed to ophthalmopathy. The approximately 100 discovery patients were divided at random into training and test sets in a 7:3 ratio. In several Graves' hyperthyroidism patients, the study also compared T-cell repertoires from thyroid tissue with T-cell repertoires from blood. Following sampling, methimazole starting at 30 mg daily was given to hyperthyroidism patients, and high-dose intravenous methylprednisolone was given to ophthalmopathy patients. Libraries were constructed in a second round of multiplex PCR, after which size selection and purification were performed. The libraries were sequenced on an Illumina HiSeq2000 using paired-end 100 bp reads. SOAPnuke was used to process the raw data, removing reads that contained adapters or uncalled bases, had a mean Phred below 15, or lacked an exact match to the constant primer or identifier. COPE v1.2.5 was used to merge the high-quality paired reads, and each unique nucleotide sequence was defined as a clonotype. Clonotypes were aligned to IMGT TRBV, TRBD and TRBJ reference segments using MiTCR v1.1. Analysis was restricted to V-J combinations with a frequency above 0.0001, which covered 99% to 99.2% of repertoires. The TCS score was defined as the ratio of F50 (clonal expansion) to E x V (chaos), calculated using BLOSUM62-based TCRdist between CDR3 peptides within each V-J. Welch's t-statistics and random forest reduced 514 V-J features to 13, which were used in a naive Bayes classifier (R e1071). Sample size was not statistically predetermined, and blinding of investigators to group allocation was not performed. According to the paper, TCR Vbeta CDR3 sequencing was carried out on approximately 140 peripheral blood samples, which came from approximately 41 ophthalmopathy, under 85 hyperthyroidism and roughly 17 progressor patients.

The origin of this receptor is a man aged 30 to 39 with Graves disease. Donor details come from another sample of the same person, matched by shared clones. The V and J segments used are TRBV2 and TRBJ2-7, with 9 bases in between that match TRBD2. Sequenced material: peripheral blood mononuclear cells (PBMCs), taken at new diagnosis, from a patient treated with antithyroid drugs. The DNA reads as follows: TGTGCCAGCAGGGCACACGATAGCGGGAGCTCCTACGAGCAGTACTTC. Its translation is CASRAHDSGSSYEQYF.